One and the same sample provided the 31 T cell receptor beta chains below, sequenced in a study of cytomegalovirus exposure and HLA in healthy donors. PCR used 60 Vbeta primers and 13 Jbeta primers. Some clones are missing from TCRdb's copy, which holds only in-frame ones; the method was immunoSEQ multiplex PCR. The sample consists of 140,000 to 150,000 clones, 75% to 80% of them appearing once. The sequenced sample consisted of PBMCs. All receptors derive from a woman in her 30s in good health and CMV-seronegative.

This chain joins TRBV2 and TRBJ1-2; D not resolved. The V and J ends lost 8 bases and 4 bases respectively, with 8 bases between them. This CDR3 is 11 amino acids long. Germline lookup yields CDR1 SNHLY and CDR2 FYNNEI. DNA for the CDR3: TGTGCCAGCGGAGGCGTCTATGGCTACACCTTC. This encodes CASGGVYGYTF.

The chain employs TRBV2 and TRBJ1-5, with no clear D. CDR1 and CDR2 from the germline V gene are SNHLY and FYNNEI. CDR3 length: 12 amino acids. Trimming shortened V by 6 bases and J by 8 bases, and 11 bases separated the two germline ends. CDR3 residues: CASSPVFEPQHF. The CDR3 coding sequence is TGTGCCAGCAGCCCAGTTTTTGAGCCCCAGCATTTT.

The chain combines TRBV6-1 with TRBJ2-1; 10 positions match TRBD2. V was clipped by 10 bases and J by 4 bases; unmatched bases: 7. Germline V gives CDR1 MNHNS, CDR2 SASEGT. CDR3 length: 14 amino acids. The CDR3 spells CATRSGGVYNEQFF. CDR3 in DNA: TGTGCCACTCGAAGCGGGGGGGTTTACAATGAGCAGTTCTTC.

The rearrangement joins TRBV6-5 to TRBJ1-6; 8 nucleotides match TRBD1. J lost 7 bases, V lost 1 base, and 3 bases had no gene match. The CDR3 is made up of 15 amino acids. Germline V CDR1 and CDR2: MNHEY, SVGAGI. The CDR3 DNA reads as TGTGCCAGCAGTTACTTGGGGACAGGAAATTCACCCCTCCACTTT. As protein: CASSYLGTGNSPLHF.

The chain recombines TRBV27 with TRBJ2-3; the match to TRBD2 covers 8 bases. There are 17 residues in the CDR3. Germline CDR1 reads MNHEY; CDR2 reads SMNVEV (reference sequence). V lost 4 bases and J lost 2; bases outside the gene matches: 11. Here the CDR3 DNA reads TGTGCCAGCAGTTCCACCCCCATAGCGGGGTTCACAGATACGCAGTATTTT. Translation gives CASSSTPIAGFTDTQYF.

This clone has just a few counts. V is TRBV7-2 and J is TRBJ1-6; the D is unclear. Trimming removed 1 base at V and 8 bases at J, with 6 bases between. The CDR3 contains 13 residues. Germline V gene data show CDR1 as SGHTA and CDR2 as FQGNSA. Here the CDR3 DNA reads TGTGCCAGCAGCTTAGTAGTCGATTCACCCCTCCACTTT. Amino acids: CASSLVVDSPLHF.

The V call is TRBV7-9, the J call TRBJ1-6, with a tentative D call TRBD1 (5 bases). The CDR3 contains 15 residues. The V and J ends lost 5 bases and 8 bases respectively, with 16 bases between them. The germline V gene has CDR1 SEHNR and CDR2 FQNEAQ (reference sequence). The CDR3: CASSPPGGVYSPLHF. CDR3 DNA: TGTGCCAGCAGCCCCCCAGGAGGGGTTTATTCACCCCTCCACTTT.

The chain carries TRBV6-5 and TRBJ1-4, with 9 positions matching TRBD1. V trimming: 4 bases; J trimming: 8 bases; junction bases outside the gene matches: 8. CDR1 is MNHEY and CDR2 is SVGAGI in the germline V gene. This CDR3 is 15 amino acids long. The CDR3: CASSSTGGKGEKLFF. The CDR3 DNA reads as TGTGCCAGCAGTTCAACAGGGGGCAAGGGAGAAAAACTGTTTTTT.

The chain uses TRBV11-2 and TRBJ2-2; possible D gene TRBD1, 5 bases. The germline V and J ends were trimmed by 4 bases and 6 bases, with 15 bases remaining between them. The CDR3 sequence is 15 residues long. The V gene's germline CDR1 is SGHAT and CDR2 FQNNGV. The CDR3 sequence: CASSSDTLRSGELFF. The CDR3 nucleotides read TGTGCCAGCAGCTCGGACACTCTGCGGTCCGGGGAGCTGTTTTTT.

The chain links TRBV7-8 to TRBJ2-7; TRBD1 matches at 7 bases. Germline V gives CDR1 SGHVS, CDR2 FQNEAQ. The CDR3 runs 14 residues. After removal of 2 bases from V and 7 bases from J, the junction contained 8 bases not matched to a gene. In DNA form, the CDR3 reads TGTGCCAGCAGCTTAACCAGGGGGAGTCGTGAGCAGTACTTC. This sequence encodes CASSLTRGSREQYF.

This chain links TRBV4-3 with TRBJ2-1; 7 bases line up with TRBD2. Germline assignment: CDR1 LGHNA and CDR2 YSLEER. J gave up 0 bases and V 1 base, and 3 bases lay outside the gene matches. The CDR3 has 16 amino acids. CDR3 region: CASSQVGRVSYNEQFF. CDR3 DNA: TGCGCCAGCAGCCAAGTGGGGAGGGTCTCCTACAATGAGCAGTTCTTC.

The chain is built from TRBV5-1 and TRBJ2-5, with TRBD1 identical over 7 bases. The J call may be in error: the DNA end matches TRBJ2-7 better. This CDR3 is 15 amino acids long. Germline CDR1 SGHRS, CDR2 YFSETQ. CDR3 nucleotide sequence: TGCGCCAGCAGCTCCTCCGGGACAGTTCTTTCCGAGCAGTACTTC. Its translation is CASSSSGTVLSEQYF.

The CDR3 protein is CASRPQAASGNTIYF. The CDR3 DNA reads as TGTGCCAGTAGACCCCAGGCAGCCTCTGGAAACACCATATATTTT. V is TRBV19 and J is TRBJ1-3; D remains ambiguous. Germline V gene data show CDR1 as LNHDA and CDR2 as SQIVND (reference sequence). The CDR3 sequence is 15 residues long. The germline V and J ends were trimmed by 6 bases and 0 bases, with 12 bases remaining between them.

The chain joins TRBV4-1 to TRBJ1-2; 9 positions match TRBD1. Germline CDR1 MGHRA, CDR2 YSYEKL. This CDR3 is built from 17 residues. With V trimmed by 5 bases and J by 5 bases, 15 bases remained unmatched. CDR3 in amino acids: CASSTRGGTGRGYGYTF. The CDR3 DNA reads as TGCGCCAGCAGCACCCGAGGGGGGACAGGGAGAGGATATGGCTACACCTTC.

This clone was picked up one time. The V gene is TRBV9, the J gene TRBJ2-2; D unclear. The CDR3 totals 13 residues. V gave up 3 bases and J gave up 4 bases, with 7 bases separating them. CDR1 SGDLS and CDR2 YYNGEE come from the germline V gene. CDR3 sequence reads: CASSETFTGELFF. The CDR3 nucleotides read TGTGCCAGCAGCGAGACTTTCACCGGGGAGCTGTTTTTT. Full variable domain (rest looked up from reference TRBV9 and TRBJ2-2): DSGVTQTPKHLITATGQRVTLRCSPRSGDLSVYWYQQSLDQGLQFLIQYYNGEERAKGNILERFSAQQFPDLHSELNLSSLELGDSALYFCASSETFTGELFFGEGSRLTVL.

The chain joins TRBV30 to TRBJ2-7; D possibly corresponds to TRBD2 (5 bases). The V end lost 0 bases, the J end lost 7 bases, and 10 bases lay between the germline ends. The CDR3 contains 12 residues. The V gene's germline CDR1 is GTSNPN and CDR2 SVGIG (reference sequence). The CDR3 sequence: CAWSVGPGEQYF. CDR3 bases: TGTGCCTGGAGTGTAGGGCCGGGGGAGCAGTACTTC.

DNA of the CDR3: TGTGCCTGGAGCCAGGGGAACCAGCCCCAGCATTTT. As protein: CAWSQGNQPQHF. V usage is TRBV30 and J usage is TRBJ1-5; tentatively, D is TRBD1 (6 bases). Between the trimmed V and J ends, which lost 3 bases and 7 bases, there was a span of 10 bases. Germline V gene sequence: CDR1 GTSNPN, CDR2 SVGIG (reference sequence). CDR3 length equals 12 residues.

The J gene is TRBJ2-1, the V gene TRBV29-1, with 7 nucleotides matching TRBD1. The CDR3 has 13 amino acids. V lost 7 bases to trimming and J lost 8 bases; unmatched junction nucleotides: 11. Germline CDR1 SQVTM, CDR2 ANQGSEA. CDR3 in DNA: TGCAGCGGTAAACAGGGTCAGGGGGATGAGCAGTTCTTC. It codes for CSGKQGQGDEQFF.

V is TRBV5-1 and J is TRBJ2-1; tentatively, D is TRBD2 (5 bases). V was clipped by 2 bases and J by 8 bases, with 8 bases between them. Germline V gives CDR1 SGHRS, CDR2 YFSETQ. This CDR3 spans 12 amino acids. The CDR3 DNA reads TGCGCCAGCAGCTTAACTAGGGATGAGCAGTTCTTC. Translation: CASSLTRDEQFF.

The chain employs TRBV5-8 and TRBJ1-1, with 9 bases aligning to TRBD1. Germline loops: CDR1 SGHTS, CDR2 YDEGEE. The junction had 6 bases not matched to a gene; V was cut back by 7 bases and J by 2 bases. The CDR3 loop spans 14 amino acids. CDR3 bases: TGTGCCAGCGTGACAGGGGGGATTAACACTGAAGCTTTCTTT. This encodes CASVTGGINTEAFF.

J is TRBJ2-3 and V is TRBV5-1; TRBD2 aligns across 7 bases. Germline V CDR1 and CDR2: SGHRS, YFSETQ. This CDR3 region has 15 residues. Trimming cost V 3 bases and J 2 bases; bases outside gene matches: 6. The DNA for the CDR3 is TGCGCCAGCAGCTCCGCTGGGGGGGACACAGATACGCAGTATTTT. Translation: CASSSAGGDTDTQYF.

V and J are TRBV9 and TRBJ1-1; D ambiguous. The length of the CDR3 is 14 residues. The V gene's germline CDR1 is SGDLS and CDR2 YYNGEE. V lost 0 bases, J lost 2 bases, and 8 bases lay in between. The chain's CDR3 is CASSVGNLNTEAFF. DNA for the CDR3: TGTGCCAGCAGCGTAGGAAACCTAAACACTGAAGCTTTCTTT. The variable domain in full, with the rest retrieved from reference TRBV9 and TRBJ1-1, is DSGVTQTPKHLITATGQRVTLRCSPRSGDLSVYWYQQSLDQGLQFLIQYYNGEERAKGNILERFSAQQFPDLHSELNLSSLELGDSALYFCASSVGNLNTEAFFGQGTRLTVV.

V gene TRBV19 combines with J gene TRBJ2-3; 8 bases match TRBD2. The CDR3 runs to 17 residues. Germline CDR1 is LNHDA and CDR2 is SQIVND (reference sequence). V was clipped by 5 bases and J by 0 bases; unmatched bases: 10. CDR3 coding DNA: TGTGCCAGTAGTTCACGACTAGCGTCGTCTAGCACAGATACGCAGTATTTT. It is translated as CASSSRLASSSTDTQYF. The full variable domain, completed using reference TRBV19 and TRBJ2-3, is DGGITQSPKYLFRKEGQNVTLSCEQNLNHDAMYWYRQDPGQGLRLIYYSQIVNDFQKGDIAEGYSVSREKKESFPLTVTSAQKNPTAFYLCASSSRLASSSTDTQYFGPGTRLTVL.

CDR3 DNA sequence: TGTGCCAGCAGCGCCAGACAGGGGGCGGGAGGGGGGGCAACAGATACGCAGTATTTT. This translates into CASSARQGAGGGATDTQYF. The J gene is TRBJ2-3, the V gene TRBV11-2; D may be TRBD1 (10 bases). The germline V gene has CDR1 SGHAT and CDR2 FQNNGV. The CDR3 runs 19 residues. The ends were cut back, 5 bases at V and 3 bases at J, with 27 bases in the middle.

The genes are TRBV20-1 and TRBJ2-5; D might be TRBD2 (6 bases). The germline V gene has CDR1 DFQATT and CDR2 SNEGSKA (reference sequence). This CDR3 is built from 11 residues. V was cut by 3 bases and J by 11 bases, with 13 bases left in between. In DNA form, the CDR3 reads TGCAGTGCTAGTGATAGCGGCCCACAGTACTTC. It specifies CSASDSGPQYF.

The chain recombines TRBV29-1 with TRBJ2-7; 8 nucleotides line up with TRBD2. Per germline, CDR1 SQVTM and CDR2 ANQGSEA. CDR3 length: 13 amino acids. V was pared by 6 bases and J by 6 bases, with 10 bases of the junction left unmatched. The CDR3 sequence is CSVPTGTSVEQYF. The CDR3 DNA reads TGCAGCGTACCCACCGGGACTAGTGTCGAGCAGTACTTC.

The chain carries TRBV9 and TRBJ2-3; 7 positions match TRBD2. The CDR3 sequence is 14 residues long. Germline CDR1 reads SGDLS; CDR2 reads YYNGEE. V lost 2 bases to trimming and J lost 0 bases; unmatched junction nucleotides: 0. The CDR3 DNA follows: TGTGCCAGCAGCGTCGGGGGGAGCACAGATACGCAGTATTTT. Translated, it gives CASSVGGSTDTQYF.

In this sample, this clone turned up once. This chain joins TRBV6-5 and TRBJ1-6; no clear D gene. The length of the CDR3 is 15 residues. Trimming removed 5 bases from V and 5 bases from J, with 13 bases in between. CDR1 is MNHEY, CDR2 SVGAGI, per germline. This CDR3 is CASSPRGAHNSPLHF. Here the CDR3 DNA reads TGTGCCAGCAGTCCCCGGGGAGCCCATAATTCACCCCTCCACTTT.

The gene calls are TRBV5-1 and TRBJ1-4; 7 positions agree with TRBD1. The CDR3 is made up of 13 amino acids. CDR1 and CDR2 from the germline V gene are SGHRS and YFSETQ. After removal of 3 bases from V and 7 bases from J, the junction contained 3 bases not matched to a gene. Written as DNA, the CDR3 is TGCGCCAGCAGCTCAGCAGGGGGTGAAAAACTGTTTTTT. It codes for CASSSAGGEKLFF.

The rearrangement links TRBV19 to TRBJ1-3; no definite D call. This CDR3 has 15 amino acids. Germline V gene sequence: CDR1 LNHDA, CDR2 SQIVND (reference sequence). V lost 3 bases to trimming and J lost 2 bases, with 11 bases between them. CDR3 amino acids: CASSMDGLTGNTIYF. DNA of the CDR3: TGTGCCAGTAGTATGGACGGACTGACTGGAAACACCATATATTTT.

The chain is built from TRBV5-4 and TRBJ1-5, with no clear D. The CDR3 extends over 15 amino acids. Germline V gives CDR1 SGHNT, CDR2 YYREEE (reference sequence). V was shortened by 0 bases and J by 2 bases, with 9 bases between the two germline ends. The CDR3 reads CASSLGPEGNQPQHF. CDR3 sequence (DNA): TGTGCCAGCAGCTTGGGTCCGGAGGGCAATCAGCCCCAGCATTTT. Drawing the rest from reference TRBV5-4 and TRBJ1-5, the complete variable domain is ETGVTQSPTHLIKTRGQQVTLRCSSQSGHNTVSWYQQALGQGPQFIFQYYREEENGRGNFPPRFSGLQFPNYSSELNVNALELDDSALYLCASSLGPEGNQPQHFGDGTRLSIL.